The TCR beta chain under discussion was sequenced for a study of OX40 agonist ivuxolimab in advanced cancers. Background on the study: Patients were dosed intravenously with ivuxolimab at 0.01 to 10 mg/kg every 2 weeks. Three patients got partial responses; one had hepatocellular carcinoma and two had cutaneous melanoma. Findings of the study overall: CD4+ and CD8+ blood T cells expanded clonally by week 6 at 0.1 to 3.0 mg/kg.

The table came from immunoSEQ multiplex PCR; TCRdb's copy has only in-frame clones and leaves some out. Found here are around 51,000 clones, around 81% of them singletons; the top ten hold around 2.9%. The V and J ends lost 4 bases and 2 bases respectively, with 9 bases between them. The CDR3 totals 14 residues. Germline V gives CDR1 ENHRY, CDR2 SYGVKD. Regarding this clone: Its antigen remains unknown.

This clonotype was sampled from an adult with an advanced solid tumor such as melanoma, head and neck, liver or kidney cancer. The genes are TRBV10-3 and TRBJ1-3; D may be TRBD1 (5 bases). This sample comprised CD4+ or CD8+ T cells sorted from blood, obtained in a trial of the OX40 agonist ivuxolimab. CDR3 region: CAISGGVTGNTIYF. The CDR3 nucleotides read TGTGCCATCAGTGGGGGGGTAACTGGAAACACCATATATTTT.